A single sample gave rise to the 22 T cell receptor beta chains below, sequenced in a study of cytomegalovirus exposure and HLA in healthy donors. Researchers ran the PCR with 60 Vbeta and 13 Jbeta primers. Assay: immunoSEQ multiplex PCR; the TCRdb copy retains only in-frame clones and omits some. Seen here are 160,000 or so clones, about 72% observed once, and the top ten hold less than 2.5%. Specimen: PBMCs. These receptors were obtained from a human donor in good health.

The J gene is TRBJ1-2, the V gene TRBV6-5; D perhaps matches TRBD1 (6 bases). CDR1 and CDR2 (germline): MNHEY, SVGAGI. The ends were cut back, 6 bases at V and 2 bases at J, with 13 bases in the middle. CDR3 length: 14 residues. CDR3 bases: TGTGCCAGCAGCTTTAACAGGGAGAACTATGGCTACACCTTC. Amino acids: CASSFNRENYGYTF.

The chain uses TRBV7-2 and TRBJ1-1, with 10 positions matching TRBD1. The CDR3 covers 16 residues. Per the germline V gene, CDR1 is SGHTA and CDR2 is FQGNSA. Germline trimming cut 1 base from V and 10 bases from J; bases unmatched to any gene: 12. The CDR3: CASSLGAPGTGVLAFF. The CDR3 region has the DNA TGTGCCAGCAGCTTAGGGGCACCCGGGACAGGGGTTTTAGCTTTCTTT.

The rearrangement links TRBV7-6 to TRBJ1-3; a possible D gene is TRBD1 (6 bases). Germline V CDR1 and CDR2: SGHVS, FNYEAQ. V was trimmed by 1 base and J by 1 base, leaving 8 bases between them. This CDR3 region has 15 residues. In DNA form, the CDR3 reads TGTGCCAGCAGCTTAGACAGGGCGTCTGGAAACACCATATATTTT. It yields the protein CASSLDRASGNTIYF.

Here the CDR3 DNA reads TGCGCCAGCAGCCAGGAGACAGGGCCGGGGAGCTCCTACGAGCAGTACTTC. Amino acids: CASSQETGPGSSYEQYF. The chain joins TRBV4-1 to TRBJ2-5, with TRBD1 matching over 7 bases. Gene TRBJ2-7 matches the end of the DNA better, so the J call may be wrong. Germline V lookup: CDR1 MGHRA, CDR2 YSYEKL. This CDR3 comprises 17 residues.

This rearrangement joins TRBV10-3 to TRBJ1-6, with D uncertain. The CDR3 is made up of 13 amino acids. Trimming removed 4 bases from V and 6 bases from J, with 7 bases in between. Germline V lookup: CDR1 ENHRY, CDR2 SYGVKD. The CDR3 DNA is TGTGCCATCAGTGGCGGAGGTAATTCACCCCTCCACTTT. Encoded protein: CAISGGGNSPLHF.

The rearrangement joins TRBV6-5 to TRBJ2-5; a weak D match, TRBD2 (5 bases). This CDR3 comprises 14 residues. The V and J ends lost 3 bases and 5 bases respectively, with 13 bases between them. CDR1 and CDR2 from the germline V gene are MNHEY and SVGAGI. Written as DNA, the CDR3 is TGTGCCAGCAGTTATAGCAGGACGGGGGAGACCCAGTACTTC. Protein product: CASSYSRTGETQYF.

With regard to this clone: The junction and the germline gene differ at one end; a read error may be behind it. The chain links TRBV15 to TRBJ1-1; D might be TRBD1 (6 bases). This CDR3 contains 13 residues. Germline-derived CDR1 and CDR2 are LNHNV and YYDKDF (reference sequence). CDR3 residues: CATSRDLDSGEIF. Written as DNA, the CDR3 is TGTGCCACCAGCAGAGATCTGGACAGTGGGGAGATCTTT.

J is TRBJ1-1 and V is TRBV5-5, with 9 bases identical to TRBD1. The CDR3 is 15 residues long. J was trimmed by 0 bases and V by 4 bases; bases with no gene match: 4. Germline V gene data show CDR1 as SGHKS and CDR2 as YYEKEE (reference sequence). CDR3 nucleotide sequence: TGTGCCAGCAGCGGAGGACAGGGGTTGAACACTGAAGCTTTCTTT. Protein: CASSGGQGLNTEAFF.

The genes are TRBV11-2 and TRBJ1-6, with D maybe TRBD1 (5 bases). V was shortened by 1 base and J by 7 bases, with 14 bases between the two germline ends. CDR1 is SGHAT and CDR2 is FQNNGV in the germline V gene. CDR3 length: 16 amino acids. DNA of the CDR3: TGTGCCAGCAGCTTAGGGACACCCGTTATGAATTCACCCCTCCACTTT. Translated, it gives CASSLGTPVMNSPLHF.

The chain couples TRBV7-8 to TRBJ2-7; D is uncertain. The CDR3 has 13 amino acids. The V end was cut by 0 bases, the J end by 7 bases, with 10 bases between. Germline lookup yields CDR1 SGHVS and CDR2 FQNEAQ. The CDR3: CASSLALWSEQYF. The CDR3 DNA is TGTGCCAGCAGCTTAGCGCTATGGTCGGAGCAGTACTTC.

V and J are TRBV7-9 and TRBJ2-3; 10 nucleotides match TRBD2. The CDR3 is made up of 19 amino acids. The germline V gene encodes CDR1 SEHNR and CDR2 FQNEAQ (reference sequence). Trimming at V came to 0 bases and at J to 7 bases, leaving 16 bases not matched to a gene. This chain's CDR3 is CASSLAPYSGGAVSNTQYF. The DNA for the CDR3 is TGTGCCAGCAGCTTAGCGCCCTACAGCGGGGGGGCCGTCAGTAATACGCAGTATTTT.

The chain carries TRBV5-5 and TRBJ1-3; D is uncertain. This CDR3 is built from 16 residues. Deletions cut 4 bases from V and 0 bases from J, with 14 bases between. CDR1 is SGHKS, CDR2 YYEKEE, per germline (reference sequence). CDR3 nucleotides: TGTGCCAGCAGCAAGAGGCCGGAGAGCTCTGGAAACACCATATATTTT. Encoded protein: CASSKRPESSGNTIYF.

The chain combines TRBV27 with TRBJ2-1; 10 bases are shared with TRBD2. V lost 7 bases and J lost 1; bases outside the gene matches: 4. The CDR3 extends over 15 amino acids. CDR1 and CDR2 from the germline V gene are MNHEY and SMNVEV (reference sequence). As DNA, the CDR3 is TGTGCCAGCAATGTAGCGGGGGGATCCTACAATGAGCAGTTCTTC. This translates into CASNVAGGSYNEQFF.

The genes are TRBV9 and TRBJ1-4; 7 bases match TRBD1. The length of the CDR3 is 15 residues. V gave up 0 bases and J gave up 6 bases; unmatched junction bases: 5. CDR1 and CDR2 from the germline V gene are SGDLS and YYNGEE. The CDR3 DNA follows: TGTGCCAGCAGCGTAGTTCCAGGGGGAGATGAAAAACTGTTTTTT. Its protein is CASSVVPGGDEKLFF.

The chain combines TRBV9 with TRBJ1-6; possibly TRBD1 for D (6 bases). The V and J ends lost 4 bases and 7 bases respectively, with 15 bases between them. Germline CDR1 and CDR2: SGDLS and YYNGEE. CDR3 size: 15 residues. For the CDR3, the DNA is TGTGCCAGCAGCCCACAGGGTGGTGGAAATTCACCCCTCCACTTT. It yields the protein CASSPQGGGNSPLHF. The entire variable domain, with the rest obtained from reference TRBV9 and TRBJ1-6, is as follows: DSGVTQTPKHLITATGQRVTLRCSPRSGDLSVYWYQQSLDQGLQFLIQYYNGEERAKGNILERFSAQQFPDLHSELNLSSLELGDSALYFCASSPQGGGNSPLHFGNGTRLTVT.

V usage is TRBV4-1 and J usage is TRBJ2-5; 12 bases are shared with TRBD2. The CDR3 spans 16 residues. Germline loops: CDR1 MGHRA, CDR2 YSYEKL. The junction had 2 bases not matched to a gene; V was cut back by 0 bases and J by 3 bases. CDR3 region: CASSQDLAGGKETQYF. The CDR3 DNA sequence: TGCGCCAGCAGCCAAGATCTAGCGGGGGGGAAAGAGACCCAGTACTTC.

In regard to this clone: Sequence at one end of the junction differs from germline and may be a read error. The chain joins TRBV7-9 to TRBJ2-1; 9 bases line up with TRBD2. Germline V gives CDR1 SEHNR, CDR2 FQNEAQ (reference sequence). CDR3 size: 13 residues. Written as DNA, the CDR3 is TGTTCCAGCAGCTCGGGACTAGCAAATGAGCAGTTCTTC. Residues: CSSSSGLANEQFF.

This clone was counted a single time. The chain couples TRBV27 to TRBJ1-2; D perhaps matches TRBD1 (6 bases). CDR3 size: 14 residues. With 8 bases removed from V and 8 bases from J, the gap between germline ends came to 21 bases. In germline, CDR1 is MNHEY, CDR2 SMNVEV (reference sequence). Here the CDR3 reads CASCRYGAGEGYTF. Here the CDR3 DNA reads TGTGCCAGCTGTCGGTATGGGGCAGGGGAAGGCTACACCTTC.

This clone was recorded only once. The chain combines TRBV7-3 with TRBJ2-5; 16 nucleotides match TRBD2. CDR1 SGHTA and CDR2 FQGTGA come from the germline V gene. The CDR3 runs 17 residues. The V segment lost 6 bases and the J segment 5 bases; nucleotides outside the gene matches: 9. The CDR3 bases are TGTGCCAGCAGTTTAGGGACTAGCGGGGGGGGCCGGGAGACCCAGTACTTC. Encoded protein: CASSLGTSGGGRETQYF.

This clone came up a few times. The chain uses TRBV10-3 and TRBJ2-3; the match to TRBD2 covers 8 bases. Losses at the gene ends were 2 bases for V and 3 bases for J; bases not matched to a gene: 7. From germline, CDR1 is ENHRY and CDR2 SYGVKD. CDR3 length: 16 amino acids. The DNA of the CDR3 is TGTGCCATCAGTGAGCCCACAGCGGGGGCAACAGATACGCAGTATTTT. This codes for CAISEPTAGATDTQYF.

V is TRBV19 and J is TRBJ2-2; D is undetermined. The V end lost 1 base, the J end lost 3 bases, and 6 bases lay between the germline ends. CDR1 LNHDA and CDR2 SQIVND come from the germline V gene (reference sequence). This CDR3 is 14 amino acids long. This CDR3 is CASSIAPDTGELFF. For the CDR3, the DNA is TGTGCCAGTAGTATAGCCCCGGACACCGGGGAGCTGTTTTTT. The entire variable domain, with the rest obtained from reference TRBV19 and TRBJ2-2, is as follows: DGGITQSPKYLFRKEGQNVTLSCEQNLNHDAMYWYRQDPGQGLRLIYYSQIVNDFQKGDIAEGYSVSREKKESFPLTVTSAQKNPTAFYLCASSIAPDTGELFFGEGSRLTVL.

This clone was found a few times. V and J are TRBV4-1 and TRBJ2-3; the match to TRBD2 covers 8 bases. Germline V gives CDR1 MGHRA, CDR2 YSYEKL. Trimming cost V 4 bases and J 3 bases; bases outside gene matches: 6. CDR3 length equals 15 residues. CDR3 nucleotides: TGCGCCAGCAGCCCGTACGGGGGGGAGACAGATACGCAGTATTTT. This encodes CASSPYGGETDTQYF.